Below are 13 T cell receptor beta chains sequenced from a single sample in a study of CD8 T cells in ankylosing spondylitis. TCRdb independently ran MiXCR on the 5' RACE reads; one entry per CDR3 protein. The profile covers roughly 250,000 distinct CDR3 sequences, with over 9.5% appearing a single time and about 2.5% taken by the ten largest. Sample: blood, either unsorted or a sorted T cell fraction (not recorded which). Receptors originate from a male donor with ankylosing spondylitis or in good health (not recorded which).

This clonotype occurred many times. The V gene is TRBV12-3 or TRBV12-4, the J gene TRBJ2-3; TRBD2 is a possible D gene (5 bases). The CDR3 spans 12 residues. Trimming took off 6 bases at V and 8 bases at J, with 12 bases between the two ends. This CDR3 reads CASSRREGTQYF. The CDR3 DNA sequence: TGTGCCAGCAGCCGCCGGGAAGGTACGCAGTATTTT.

This clonotype was recorded many times. V gene TRBV5-1 combines with J gene TRBJ2-7; the match to TRBD1 covers 11 bases. The CDR3 sequence is 15 residues long. Germline assignment: CDR1 SGHRS and CDR2 YFSETQ. V was pared by 0 bases and J by 6 bases, with 5 bases of the junction left unmatched. The CDR3 bases are TGCGCCAGCAGCTTGGAGGACAGGGGGCGAGGCGAGCAGTACTTC. This translates into CASSLEDRGRGEQYF.

This chain uses TRBV10-1 with TRBJ2-3; tentatively, D is TRBD1 (5 bases). CDR1 and CDR2 (germline): WNHNN, SYGVQD (reference sequence). Trimming pared 2 bases from V and 10 bases from J, leaving 10 bases between. The length of the CDR3 is 12 residues. The CDR3: CASSERGRAQYF. The CDR3 region has the DNA TGCGCCAGCAGTGAGAGGGGCAGGGCGCAGTATTTT.

This clonotype was observed many times. The chain joins TRBV25-1 to TRBJ2-7; 9 nucleotides align to TRBD1. Germline V gene data show CDR1 as MGHDK and CDR2 as SYGVNS. CDR3 size: 14 residues. V shed 6 bases, J shed 4 bases, and the junction held 7 bases outside the gene matches. CDR3 sequence reads: CASSQGQGRYEQYF. The CDR3 coding sequence is TGTGCCAGCAGCCAGGGACAGGGTAGGTACGAGCAGTACTTC.

This clonotype was counted many times. J is TRBJ1-6 and V is TRBV12-3 or TRBV12-4, with D hard to call. CDR3 length equals 16 residues. The ends were cut back, 6 bases at V and 5 bases at J, with 17 bases in the middle. The CDR3, as DNA: TGTGCCAGCAGGAGTTCACAGCCCTTAGATAATTCACCCCTCCACTTT. Protein sequence: CASRSSQPLDNSPLHF.

The chain carries TRBV2 and TRBJ1-2; no firm D call. This CDR3 is built from 14 residues. From germline, CDR1 is SNHLY and CDR2 FYNNEI. Trimming took off 4 bases at V and 0 bases at J, with 9 bases between the two ends. CDR3 loop: CASSAGAANYGYTF. In DNA form, the CDR3 reads TGTGCCAGCAGTGCCGGCGCAGCTAACTATGGCTACACCTTC.

Ten or more counts support this clonotype. This chain joins TRBV20-1 and TRBJ2-7; tentative D call: TRBD1 (5 bases). The CDR3 has 14 amino acids. Between the trimmed V and J ends, which lost 7 bases and 0 bases, there was a span of 16 bases. The germline gives CDR1 DFQATT, CDR2 SNEGSKA (reference sequence). CDR3 residues: CSGFPLQASYEQYF. Written as DNA, the CDR3 is TGCAGTGGATTTCCCCTACAGGCCTCCTACGAGCAGTACTTC.

In this sample, this clonotype turned up many times. CDR3 bases: TGTGCCAGCAGCCGGCTCGGCGGGGGGTACAATGAGCAGTTCTTC. Amino acid sequence: CASSRLGGGYNEQFF. The chain links TRBV7-2 to TRBJ2-1; 8 bases agree with TRBD2. Per the germline V gene, CDR1 is SGHTA and CDR2 is FQGNSA. CDR3 size: 15 residues. Trimming at V came to 5 bases and at J to 4 bases, leaving 7 bases not matched to a gene.

This clonotype was seen many times. The V and J genes are TRBV3-1 and TRBJ2-3; the D gene is possibly TRBD1 (5 bases). The length of the CDR3 is 15 residues. Germline CDR1 LGHDT, CDR2 YNNKEL (reference sequence). V was pared by 6 bases and J by 6 bases, with 19 bases between. CDR3 region: CASSQSSGLGDTQYF. In nucleotides, the CDR3 is TGTGCCAGCAGTCAATCCTCAGGGCTCGGCGATACGCAGTATTTT.

This clonotype showed up just a few times. This sequence may be a read error, since a much larger clone differs from it by one base. The rearrangement uses TRBV2 and TRBJ1-1, with no clear D. Germline lookup yields CDR1 SNHLY and CDR2 FYNNEI. V lost 6 bases and J 7 bases, leaving 9 bases between the germline ends. The CDR3 has 11 amino acids. This CDR3 is CASSPMGEAFF. The DNA for the CDR3 is TGTGCCAGCAGCCCTATGGGTGAAGCTTTCTTT.

This clonotype is a singleton in its sample. The chain employs TRBV10-2 and TRBJ2-1, with 8 nucleotides matching TRBD2. This CDR3 comprises 17 residues. V shed 0 bases and J 0 bases; nucleotides not matched to a gene: 4. The germline V gene encodes CDR1 WSHSY and CDR2 SAAADI. This chain's CDR3 is CASSESTSASSYNEQFF. CDR3 nucleotide sequence: TGCGCCAGCAGTGAGTCGACTAGCGCAAGCTCCTACAATGAGCAGTTCTTC.

This clonotype was counted at least ten times. This chain connects TRBV9 to TRBJ1-1, with TRBD1 matching 8 bases. CDR1 SGDLS and CDR2 YYNGEE come from the germline V gene. There are 11 residues in the CDR3. V lost 2 bases to trimming and J lost 10 bases; unmatched junction nucleotides: 1. The DNA for the CDR3 is TGTGCCAGCAGCGTCGGACAGGGAGCTTTCTTT. The encoded protein is CASSVGQGAFF.

This clonotype showed up many times. The chain uses TRBV20-1 and TRBJ1-5; TRBD1 aligns across 7 bases. There are 14 residues in the CDR3. J was trimmed by 4 bases and V by 5 bases; bases with no gene match: 8. Germline lookup yields CDR1 DFQATT and CDR2 SNEGSKA (reference sequence). CDR3 sequence reads: CSAGRQGRNQPQHF. In nucleotides, the CDR3 is TGCAGTGCTGGAAGACAGGGTCGGAATCAGCCCCAGCATTTT.